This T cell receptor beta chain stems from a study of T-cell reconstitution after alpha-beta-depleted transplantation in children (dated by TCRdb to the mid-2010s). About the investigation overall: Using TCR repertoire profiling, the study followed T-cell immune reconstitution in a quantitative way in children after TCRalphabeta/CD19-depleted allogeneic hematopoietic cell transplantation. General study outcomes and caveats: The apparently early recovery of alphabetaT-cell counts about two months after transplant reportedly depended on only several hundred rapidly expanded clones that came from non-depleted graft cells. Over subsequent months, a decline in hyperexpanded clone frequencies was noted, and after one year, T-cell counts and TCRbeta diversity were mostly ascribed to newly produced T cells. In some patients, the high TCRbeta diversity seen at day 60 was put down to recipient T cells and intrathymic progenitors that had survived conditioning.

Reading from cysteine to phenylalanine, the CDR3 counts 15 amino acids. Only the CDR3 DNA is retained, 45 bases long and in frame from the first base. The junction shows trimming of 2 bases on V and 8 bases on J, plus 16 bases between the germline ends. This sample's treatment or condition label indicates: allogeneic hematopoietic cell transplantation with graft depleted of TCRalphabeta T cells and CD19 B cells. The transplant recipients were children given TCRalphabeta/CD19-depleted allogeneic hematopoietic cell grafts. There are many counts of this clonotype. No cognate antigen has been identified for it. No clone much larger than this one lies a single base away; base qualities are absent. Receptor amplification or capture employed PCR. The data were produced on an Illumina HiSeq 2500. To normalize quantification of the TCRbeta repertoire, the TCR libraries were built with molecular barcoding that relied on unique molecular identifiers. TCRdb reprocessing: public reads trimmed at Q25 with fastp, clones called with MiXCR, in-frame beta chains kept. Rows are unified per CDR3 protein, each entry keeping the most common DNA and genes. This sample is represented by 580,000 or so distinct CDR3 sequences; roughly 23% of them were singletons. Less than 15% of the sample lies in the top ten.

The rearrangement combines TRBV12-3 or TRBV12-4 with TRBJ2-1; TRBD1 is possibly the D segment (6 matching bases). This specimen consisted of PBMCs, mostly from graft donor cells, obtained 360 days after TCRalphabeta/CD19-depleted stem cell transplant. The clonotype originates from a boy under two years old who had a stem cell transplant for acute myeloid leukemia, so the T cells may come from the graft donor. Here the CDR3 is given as CASSLRGTLSDEQFF. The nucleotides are TGTGCCAGCAGTTTAAGGGGGACGTTGTCCGATGAGCAGTTCTTC.